Below, 15 T cell receptor beta chains from the same sample are listed, as sequenced in a study of PD-1 blockade in classical Hodgkin lymphoma. All the patients suffered relapse after autologous stem cell transplantation, and brentuximab vedotin exposure differed. The repertoire was sequenced with immunoSEQ multiplex PCR; TCRdb's copy has only in-frame clones and lacks some. The sample shows 15,000 to 20,000 clones, more than 70% of them seen only once. Sample: peripheral blood mononuclear cells (PBMCs), taken at baseline. These receptors came from a human donor with classical Hodgkin lymphoma.

The chain has TRBV10-3 and TRBJ1-2; 9 bases align to TRBD1. Germline V gene sequence: CDR1 ENHRY, CDR2 SYGVKD. The CDR3 consists of 13 residues. The V and J ends lost 8 bases and 8 bases, in that order; junction bases with no gene match: 9. CDR3 in DNA: TGTGCCATCGGGCCGACAGGGGGAAGAGGCTACACCTTC. It is translated as CAIGPTGGRGYTF.

The V and J genes are TRBV6-1 and TRBJ2-7, with 12 positions matching TRBD1. The germline V gene encodes CDR1 MNHNS and CDR2 SASEGT. This CDR3 spans 14 amino acids. V gave up 5 bases and J gave up 7 bases; unmatched junction bases: 6. CDR3 sequence (DNA): TGTGCCAGCAGTCTGGGACAGGGGGCACGGGAGCAGTACTTC. Translated: CASSLGQGAREQYF.

The chain recombines TRBV6-5 with TRBJ2-2; TRBD1 might be the D (6 bases). Trimming took 2 bases from V and 5 from J, leaving 6 bases between them. The CDR3 spans 13 residues. Germline V gene sequence: CDR1 MNHEY, CDR2 SVGAGI. The CDR3 loop is CASSYGQTGELFF. As DNA, the CDR3 is TGTGCCAGCAGTTACGGACAGACCGGGGAGCTGTTTTTT.

This chain's CDR3 is CASSPRGTGGEQFF. CDR3 bases: TGTGCCAGCTCACCACGTGGGACAGGGGGTGAGCAGTTCTTC. The chain joins TRBV18 to TRBJ2-1; 11 bases align to TRBD1. With V trimmed by 1 base and J by 9 bases, 2 bases remained unmatched. The CDR3 loop spans 14 amino acids. From germline, CDR1 is KGHSH and CDR2 LQKENI.

The chain is built from TRBV6-6 and TRBJ1-1; 9 bases match TRBD1. The CDR3 length is 15 residues. Germline V gives CDR1 MNHNY, CDR2 SVGAGI (reference sequence). V lost 0 bases, J lost 5 bases, and 4 bases stayed unmatched. The CDR3 coding sequence is TGTGCCAGCAGTTACTCCGGGACAGGGAAGACTGAAGCTTTCTTT. Translating it yields CASSYSGTGKTEAFF.

This sequence joins TRBV2 and TRBJ2-3; no clear D. The V gene's germline CDR1 is SNHLY and CDR2 FYNNEI. The CDR3 contains 16 residues. Trimming shortened V by 4 bases and J by 0 bases, and 14 bases separated the two germline ends. Here the CDR3 reads CASSGRDSYSTDTQYF. Here the CDR3 DNA reads TGTGCCAGCAGTGGGAGAGACTCATATAGCACAGATACGCAGTATTTT.

Comment on this clone: The junction departs from the called germline gene at one end, perhaps through a read error. The rearrangement uses TRBV11-2 and TRBJ1-1; 7 bases are a match to TRBD1. Germline CDR1 SGHAT, CDR2 FQNNGV. CDR3 length equals 14 residues. CDR3 bases: TGTGCCAGCAGTTTAGGGGGCGGGAACACTGAAGCTTTCTTT. Its protein is CASSLGGGNTEAFF.

This chain connects TRBV7-9 to TRBJ2-3; D gene ambiguous. The V and J ends lost 0 bases and 1 base respectively, with 5 bases between them. Looked up from germline, CDR1 is SEHNR and CDR2 is FQNEAQ (reference sequence). This CDR3 is built from 14 residues. CDR3 coding DNA: TGTGCCAGCAGCTTAGCATCGGGCACAGATACGCAGTATTTT. This sequence encodes CASSLASGTDTQYF.

This chain uses TRBV5-4 with TRBJ1-1, with TRBD1 identical over 9 bases. V dropped 1 base and J dropped 2; count of bases not matched to a gene: 3. This CDR3 spans 15 amino acids. Germline V gene lookup returns CDR1 SGHNT and CDR2 YYREEE (reference sequence). This CDR3 reads CASSLTGGINTEAFF. CDR3 coding DNA: TGTGCCAGCAGCTTGACAGGGGGCATAAACACTGAAGCTTTCTTT.

The chain joins TRBV19 to TRBJ1-1; D not resolved. Trimming shortened V by 11 bases and J by 1 base, and 17 bases separated the two germline ends. This CDR3 is built from 14 residues. Germline V CDR1 and CDR2: LNHDA, SQIVND (reference sequence). CDR3 DNA: TGTGCCTCGACGAGGGCTAACGGGAACACTGAAGCTTTCTTT. Its translation is CASTRANGNTEAFF.

The rearrangement links TRBV18 to TRBJ1-4; tentatively, D is TRBD1 (6 bases). Germline CDR1 reads KGHSH; CDR2 reads LQKENI. The V and J ends lost 3 bases and 0 bases respectively, with 8 bases between them. This CDR3 is built from 15 residues. CDR3 loop: CASSPTGATNEKLFF. In nucleotides, the CDR3 is TGTGCCAGCTCACCGACAGGTGCAACTAATGAAAAACTGTTTTTT.

This rearrangement joins TRBV5-1 to TRBJ1-3, with D uncertain. CDR3 size: 14 residues. With 1 base removed from V and 1 base from J, the gap between germline ends came to 6 bases. Per germline, CDR1 SGHRS and CDR2 YFSETQ. CDR3 nucleotides: TGCGCCAGCAGCTTGCTGGGTTCTGGAAACACCATATATTTT. Amino acids: CASSLLGSGNTIYF.

The chain recombines TRBV6-4 with TRBJ2-3; D is possibly TRBD2 (5 bases). Germline V CDR1 and CDR2: MRHNA, SNTAGT. Trimming stripped 2 bases from V and 3 bases from J, with 9 bases between. The CDR3 is 14 amino acids. The CDR3 bases are TGTGCCAGCAGTGACGGCAAGCGGACAGATACGCAGTATTTT. This sequence encodes CASSDGKRTDTQYF.

This clone was seen just once. V and J are TRBV7-2 and TRBJ2-3; 9 bases map to TRBD2. Trimming removed 2 bases from V and 6 bases from J; junction bases left unmatched: 9. The CDR3 has 16 residues. Germline V lookup: CDR1 SGHTA, CDR2 FQGNSA. This CDR3 is CASSLTRGRARDTQYF. Written as DNA, the CDR3 is TGTGCCAGCAGCTTAACCCGCGGGAGGGCCAGGGATACGCAGTATTTT.

This clone is labeled as medium-sized. The J gene is TRBJ2-3, the V gene TRBV2, with D unclear. The CDR3 has 15 residues. CDR1 and CDR2 from the germline V gene are SNHLY and FYNNEI. Trimming took off 1 base at V and 0 bases at J, with 8 bases between the two ends. In DNA form, the CDR3 reads TGTGCCAGCAGTGAAGGAACACTCAGCACAGATACGCAGTATTTT. Amino acids: CASSEGTLSTDTQYF.